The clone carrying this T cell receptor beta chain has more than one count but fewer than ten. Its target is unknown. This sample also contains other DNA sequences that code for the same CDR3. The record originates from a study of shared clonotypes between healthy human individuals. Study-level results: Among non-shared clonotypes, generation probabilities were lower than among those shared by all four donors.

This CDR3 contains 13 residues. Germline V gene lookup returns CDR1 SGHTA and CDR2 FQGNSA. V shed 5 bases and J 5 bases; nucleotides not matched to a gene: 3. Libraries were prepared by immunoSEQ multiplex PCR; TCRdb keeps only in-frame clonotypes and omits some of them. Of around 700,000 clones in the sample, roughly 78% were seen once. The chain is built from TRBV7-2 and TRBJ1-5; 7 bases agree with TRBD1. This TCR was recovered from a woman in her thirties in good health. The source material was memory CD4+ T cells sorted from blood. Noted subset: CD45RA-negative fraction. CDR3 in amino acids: CASSQQGDQPQHF. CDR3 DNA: TGTGCCAGCAGCCAGCAGGGGGATCAGCCCCAGCATTTT.